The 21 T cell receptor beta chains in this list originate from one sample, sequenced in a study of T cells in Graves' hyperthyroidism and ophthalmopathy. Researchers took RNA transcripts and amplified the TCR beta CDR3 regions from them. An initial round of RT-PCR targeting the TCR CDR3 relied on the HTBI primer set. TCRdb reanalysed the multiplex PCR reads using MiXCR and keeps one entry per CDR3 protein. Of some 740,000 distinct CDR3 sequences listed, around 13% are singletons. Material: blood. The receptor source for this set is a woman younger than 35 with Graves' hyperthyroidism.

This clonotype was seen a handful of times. This CDR3 is CASSSRPPQAGGNEQFF. The CDR3 DNA reads as TGTGCCAGCAGCTCCCGTCCGCCCCAAGCGGGAGGCAATGAGCAGTTCTTC. This chain connects TRBV7-3 to TRBJ2-1; 9 nucleotides agree with TRBD2. Trimming took 4 bases from V and 6 from J; bases not matched to a gene: 13. The germline gives CDR1 SGHTA, CDR2 FQGTGA. The CDR3 totals 17 residues.

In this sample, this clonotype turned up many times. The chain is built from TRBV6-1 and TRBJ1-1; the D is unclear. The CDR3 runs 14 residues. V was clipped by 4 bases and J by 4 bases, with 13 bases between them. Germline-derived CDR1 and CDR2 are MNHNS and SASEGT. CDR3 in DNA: TGTGCCAGCAGTGTGGACCTCTCCCCCACTGAAGCTTTCTTT. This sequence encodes CASSVDLSPTEAFF.

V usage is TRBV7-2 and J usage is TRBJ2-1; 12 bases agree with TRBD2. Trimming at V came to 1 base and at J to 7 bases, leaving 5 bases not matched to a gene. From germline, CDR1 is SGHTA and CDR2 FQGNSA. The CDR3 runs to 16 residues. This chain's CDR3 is CASSLVELAGGNEQFF. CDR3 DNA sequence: TGTGCCAGCAGCTTAGTGGAACTAGCGGGAGGAAATGAGCAGTTCTTC.

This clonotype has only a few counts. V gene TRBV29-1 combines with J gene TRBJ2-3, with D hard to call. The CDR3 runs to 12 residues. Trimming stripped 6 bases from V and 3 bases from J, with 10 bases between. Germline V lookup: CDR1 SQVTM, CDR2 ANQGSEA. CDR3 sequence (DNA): TGCAGCGTCGATTTTGGTACAGATACGCAGTATTTT. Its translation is CSVDFGTDTQYF.

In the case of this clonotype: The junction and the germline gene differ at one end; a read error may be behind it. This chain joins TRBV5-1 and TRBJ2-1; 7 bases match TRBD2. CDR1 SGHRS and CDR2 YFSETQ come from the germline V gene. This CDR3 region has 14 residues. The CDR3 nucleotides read TGTGCCAGCAGCTCGGGACTATCTAGACATGAGCAGTTCTTC. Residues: CASSSGLSRHEQFF.

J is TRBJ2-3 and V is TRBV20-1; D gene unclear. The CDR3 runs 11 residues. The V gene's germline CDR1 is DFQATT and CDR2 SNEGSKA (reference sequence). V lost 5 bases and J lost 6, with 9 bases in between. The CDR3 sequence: CSAPLMDTQYF. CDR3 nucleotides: TGCAGTGCTCCCCTGATGGATACGCAGTATTTT.

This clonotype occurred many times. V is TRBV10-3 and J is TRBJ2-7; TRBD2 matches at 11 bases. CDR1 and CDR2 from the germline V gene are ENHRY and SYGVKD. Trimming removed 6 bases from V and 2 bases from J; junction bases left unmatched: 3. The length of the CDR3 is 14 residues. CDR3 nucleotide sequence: TGTGCCATCAGGGGGACTAGCGGAACCTACGAGCAGTACTTC. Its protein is CAIRGTSGTYEQYF.

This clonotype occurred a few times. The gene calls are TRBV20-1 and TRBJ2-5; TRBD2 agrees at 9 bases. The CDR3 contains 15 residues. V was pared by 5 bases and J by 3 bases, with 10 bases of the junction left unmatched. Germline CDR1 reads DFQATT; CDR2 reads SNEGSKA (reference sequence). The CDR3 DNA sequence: TGCAGTGCTGGGCGTCTAGCGGGGATGGAAGAGACCCAGTACTTC. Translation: CSAGRLAGMEETQYF.

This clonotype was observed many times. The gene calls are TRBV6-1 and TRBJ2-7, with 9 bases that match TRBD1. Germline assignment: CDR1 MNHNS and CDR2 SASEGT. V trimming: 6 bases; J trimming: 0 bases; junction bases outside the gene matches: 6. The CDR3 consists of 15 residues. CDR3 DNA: TGTGCCAGCAGAAAACAGGGGGCGAACTCCTACGAGCAGTACTTC. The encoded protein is CASRKQGANSYEQYF.

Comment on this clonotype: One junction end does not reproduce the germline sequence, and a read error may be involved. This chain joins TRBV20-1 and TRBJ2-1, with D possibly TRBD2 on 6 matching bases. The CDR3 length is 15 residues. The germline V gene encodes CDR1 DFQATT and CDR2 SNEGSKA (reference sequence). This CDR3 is CSARGLTSNHNGQFF. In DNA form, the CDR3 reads TGCAGTGCTAGAGGCCTTACTAGCAACCACAATGGGCAGTTCTTC.

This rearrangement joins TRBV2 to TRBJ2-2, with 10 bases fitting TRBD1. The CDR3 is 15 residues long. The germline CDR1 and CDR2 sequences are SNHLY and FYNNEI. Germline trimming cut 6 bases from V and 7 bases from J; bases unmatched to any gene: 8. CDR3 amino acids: CASRSRDRGLGELFF. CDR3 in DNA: TGTGCCAGCAGGTCCCGGGACAGGGGACTCGGGGAGCTGTTTTTT.

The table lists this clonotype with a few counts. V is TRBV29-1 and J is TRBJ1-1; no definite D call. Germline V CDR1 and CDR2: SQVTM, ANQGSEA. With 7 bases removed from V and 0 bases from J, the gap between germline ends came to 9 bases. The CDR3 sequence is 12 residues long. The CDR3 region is CSARKVNTEAFF. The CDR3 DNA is TGCAGCGCTCGTAAAGTGAACACTGAAGCTTTCTTT.

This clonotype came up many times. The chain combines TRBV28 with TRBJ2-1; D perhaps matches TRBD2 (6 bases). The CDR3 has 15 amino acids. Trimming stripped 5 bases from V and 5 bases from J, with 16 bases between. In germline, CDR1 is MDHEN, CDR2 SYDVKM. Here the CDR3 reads CASSLLLLADNEQFF. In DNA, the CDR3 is TGTGCCAGCAGTCTACTACTCTTAGCGGACAATGAGCAGTTCTTC. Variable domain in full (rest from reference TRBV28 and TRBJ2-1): DVKVTQSSRYLVKRTGEKVFLECVQDMDHENMFWYRQDPGLGLRLIYFSYDVKMKEKGDIPEGYSVSREKKERFSLILESASTNQTSMYLCASSLLLLADNEQFFGPGTRLTVL.

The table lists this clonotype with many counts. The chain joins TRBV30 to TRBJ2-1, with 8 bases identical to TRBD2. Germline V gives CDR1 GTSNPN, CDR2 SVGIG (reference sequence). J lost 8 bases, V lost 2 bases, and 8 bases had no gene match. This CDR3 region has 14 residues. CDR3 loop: CAWSTSGSGYEQFF. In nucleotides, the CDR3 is TGTGCCTGGAGTACGAGCGGGAGTGGGTATGAGCAGTTCTTC.

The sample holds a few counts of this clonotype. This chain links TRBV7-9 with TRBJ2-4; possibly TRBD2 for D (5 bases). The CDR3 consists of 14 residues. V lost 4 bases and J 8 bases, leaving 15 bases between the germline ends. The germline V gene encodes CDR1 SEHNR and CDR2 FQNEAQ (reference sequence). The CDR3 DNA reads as TGTGCCAGCAGCTCGAGCCTGTTGGGAGACATTCAGTACTTC. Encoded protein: CASSSSLLGDIQYF.

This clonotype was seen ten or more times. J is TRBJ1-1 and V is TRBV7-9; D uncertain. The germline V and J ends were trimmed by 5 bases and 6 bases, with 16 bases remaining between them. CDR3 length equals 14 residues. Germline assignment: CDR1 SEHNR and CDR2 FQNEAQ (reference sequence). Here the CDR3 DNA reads TGTGCCAGCAGCCCGGTTAACCCCGATGCTGAAGCTTTCTTT. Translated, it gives CASSPVNPDAEAFF.

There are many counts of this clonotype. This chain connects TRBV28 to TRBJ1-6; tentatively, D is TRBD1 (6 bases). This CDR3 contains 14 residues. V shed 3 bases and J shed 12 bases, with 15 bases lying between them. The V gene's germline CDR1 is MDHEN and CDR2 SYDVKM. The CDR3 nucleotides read TGTGCCAGCAGTTTTGATTTACAGGGTATACCCCTCCACTTT. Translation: CASSFDLQGIPLHF.

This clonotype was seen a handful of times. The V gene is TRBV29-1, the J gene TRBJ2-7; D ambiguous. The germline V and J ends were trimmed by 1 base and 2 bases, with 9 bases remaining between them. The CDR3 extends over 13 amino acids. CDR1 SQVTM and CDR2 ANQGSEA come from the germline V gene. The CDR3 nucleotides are TGCAGCGTTGAAGGGCAGTTTACCTACGAGCAGTACTTC. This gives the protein CSVEGQFTYEQYF.

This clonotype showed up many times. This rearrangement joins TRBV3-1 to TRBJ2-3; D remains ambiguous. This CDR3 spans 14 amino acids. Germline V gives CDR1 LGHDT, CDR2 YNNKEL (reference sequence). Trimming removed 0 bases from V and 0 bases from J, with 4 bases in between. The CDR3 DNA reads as TGTGCCAGCAGCCAAGAGGGAAGCACAGATACGCAGTATTTT. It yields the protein CASSQEGSTDTQYF.

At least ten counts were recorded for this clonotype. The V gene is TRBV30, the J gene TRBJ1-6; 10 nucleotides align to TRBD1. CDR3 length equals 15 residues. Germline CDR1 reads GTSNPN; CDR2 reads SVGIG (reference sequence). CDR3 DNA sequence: TGTGCTTCGGGACAGGGGACCTCCTATAATTCACCCCTCCACTTT. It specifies CASGQGTSYNSPLHF.

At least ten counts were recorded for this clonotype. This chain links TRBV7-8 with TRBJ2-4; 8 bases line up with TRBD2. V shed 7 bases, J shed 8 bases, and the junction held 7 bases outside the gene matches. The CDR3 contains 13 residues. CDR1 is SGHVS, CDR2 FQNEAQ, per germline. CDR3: CASTLRGGYIQYF. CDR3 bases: TGTGCCAGCACCCTCCGGGGGGGATACATTCAGTACTTC.